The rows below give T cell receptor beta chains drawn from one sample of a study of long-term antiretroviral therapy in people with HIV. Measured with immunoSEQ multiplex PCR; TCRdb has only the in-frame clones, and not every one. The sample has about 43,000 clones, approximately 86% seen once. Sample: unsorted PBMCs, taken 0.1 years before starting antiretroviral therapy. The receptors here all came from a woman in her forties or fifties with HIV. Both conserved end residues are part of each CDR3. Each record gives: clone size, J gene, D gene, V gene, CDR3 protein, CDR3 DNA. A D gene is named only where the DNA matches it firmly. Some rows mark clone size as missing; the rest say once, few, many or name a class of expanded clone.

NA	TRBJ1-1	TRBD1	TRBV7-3	CASSDRANTEAFF	TGTGCCAGCAGCGACAGGGCGAACACTGAAGCTTTCTTT
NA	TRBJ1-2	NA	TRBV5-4	CASSPSGKIANYGYTF	TGTGCCAGCAGCCCATCCGGGAAGATAGCAAACTATGGCTACACCTTC
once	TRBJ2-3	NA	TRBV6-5	CASSAAMGADTQYF	TGTGCCAGCTCCGCGGCCATGGGAGCAGATACGCAGTATTTT
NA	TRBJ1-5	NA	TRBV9	CASSVEGAGQPQHF	TGTGCCAGCAGCGTAGAGGGTGCCGGCCAGCCCCAGCATTTT
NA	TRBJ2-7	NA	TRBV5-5	CASSLGAGTHEQYF	TGTGCCAGCAGCTTGGGGGCGGGTACCCACGAGCAGTACTTC
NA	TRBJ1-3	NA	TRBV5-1	CASSLLGLSGNTIYF	TGCGCCAGCAGCTTGTTGGGTCTAAGTGGAAACACCATATATTTT
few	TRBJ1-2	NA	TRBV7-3	CASGSGAGNYGYTF	TGTGCCAGCGGATCGGGGGCAGGAAACTATGGCTACACCTTC
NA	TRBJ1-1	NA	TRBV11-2	CASSLDWRGILMNTEAFF	TGTGCCAGCAGCTTAGATTGGCGGGGGATACTCATGAACACTGAAGCTTTCTTT
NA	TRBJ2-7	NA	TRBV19	CASRENVPGAYEQYF	TGTGCCAGTAGAGAGAATGTCCCGGGGGCCTACGAGCAGTACTTC
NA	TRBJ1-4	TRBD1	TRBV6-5	CASSQQGTNEKLFF	TGTGCCAGCAGTCAACAGGGGACTAATGAAAAACTGTTTTTT
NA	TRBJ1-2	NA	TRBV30	CAWSKPGHYGYTF	TGTGCCTGGAGTAAACCAGGGCACTATGGCTACACCTTC
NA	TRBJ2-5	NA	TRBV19	CACSGVGETQYF	TGTGCCTGCTCAGGGGTTGGGGAGACCCAGTACTTC
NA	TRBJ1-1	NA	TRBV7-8	CASSLAGEAFF	TGTGCCAGCAGCTTAGCCGGGGAGGCTTTCTTT
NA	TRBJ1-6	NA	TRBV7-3	CASSAGERNYNSPLHF	TGTGCCAGCAGCGCCGGCGAGCGGAACTATAATTCACCCCTCCACTTT
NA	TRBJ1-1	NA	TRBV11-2	CASSPMNTEAFF	TGTGCCAGCAGCCCCATGAACACTGAAGCTTTCTTT